These 7 T cell receptor beta chains were all obtained from the same sample, sequenced in a study of shared clonotypes between healthy human individuals. Sequencing was performed with immunoSEQ multiplex PCR; in TCRdb, only in-frame clones are kept and a portion is missing. The table lists approximately 2.5 million clones, approximately 94% of them singletons. The material sequenced was naive CD4+ T cells sorted from blood. Subset meaning: CD45RA+ positively selected. All receptors derive from a man aged 18 to 29 in good health.

Comments on this clone: The sample carries other DNA sequences with the same CDR3. The chain is built from TRBV5-1 and TRBJ2-5; maybe TRBD2 (5 bases). The V end lost 2 bases, the J end lost 3 bases, and 11 bases lay between the germline ends. Germline V gives CDR1 SGHRS, CDR2 YFSETQ. This CDR3 contains 14 residues. CDR3 sequence (DNA): TGCGCCAGCAGCTTAGGAAGCGGAGAAGAGACCCAGTACTTC. This codes for CASSLGSGEETQYF.

The V and J genes are TRBV2 and TRBJ1-5; D call uncertain. Between the trimmed V and J ends, which lost 4 bases and 4 bases, there was a span of 11 bases. The CDR3 consists of 14 residues. Germline V gene lookup returns CDR1 SNHLY and CDR2 FYNNEI. This CDR3 reads CASSGQTTNQPQHF. The CDR3 nucleotides read TGTGCCAGCAGTGGGCAGACAACAAATCAGCCCCAGCATTTT.

The genes are TRBV12-2 and TRBJ2-1; TRBD2 was called by the table and not checked on the DNA. TRBV12-2 is a pseudogene segment. The CDR3 covers 16 residues. The CDR3 DNA sequence: TGTGCAAGTCGCTTAGCAAGCCAGGTAAGAGGGCAGGAGCAGTTCTTC. Amino acids: CASRLASQVRGQEQFF.

The chain couples TRBV2 to TRBJ1-3, with D possibly TRBD1 on 6 matching bases. The germline V gene encodes CDR1 SNHLY and CDR2 FYNNEI. The CDR3 consists of 13 residues. Deletions cut 7 bases from V and 3 bases from J, with 10 bases between. In DNA, the CDR3 is TGTGCCAGCAACAGGGAAAGTGGAAACACCATATATTTT. Its translation is CASNRESGNTIYF. The full variable domain, with the rest looked up from reference TRBV2 and TRBJ1-3, is EPEVTQTPSHQVTQMGQEVILRCVPISNHLYFYWYRQILGQKVEFLVSFYNNEISEKSEIFDDQFSVERPDGSNFTLKIRSTKLEDSAMYFCASNRESGNTIYFGEGSWLTVV.

Remarks on this clone: Other DNA sequences in the sample encode the same CDR3. DNA of the CDR3: TGTGCCAGTAGTTTATTAGGGAAAGAGACCCAGTACTTC. This translates into CASSLLGKETQYF. V gene TRBV19 combines with J gene TRBJ2-5; D gene ambiguous. The germline V gene encodes CDR1 LNHDA and CDR2 SQIVND (reference sequence). This CDR3 spans 13 amino acids. The V gene lost 5 bases and the J gene lost 3 bases, with 10 bases spanning the gap. The whole variable domain, filled in from reference TRBV19 and TRBJ2-5, reads DGGITQSPKYLFRKEGQNVTLSCEQNLNHDAMYWYRQDPGQGLRLIYYSQIVNDFQKGDIAEGYSVSREKKESFPLTVTSAQKNPTAFYLCASSLLGKETQYFGPGTRLLVL.

The rearrangement joins TRBV9 to TRBJ2-2, with TRBD1 matching over 9 bases. Germline assignment: CDR1 SGDLS and CDR2 YYNGEE. This CDR3 is built from 17 residues. V lost 3 bases and J lost 6; bases outside the gene matches: 12. CDR3 amino acids: CASSALTGTGSSGELFF. The CDR3 DNA is TGTGCCAGCAGCGCACTCACCGGGACAGGGTCTTCCGGGGAGCTGTTTTTT.

Of note for this clone: Within the sample, other DNA sequences also encode this same CDR3. The V call is TRBV5-1, the J call TRBJ2-5; D is possibly TRBD2 (5 bases). The V end was cut by 4 bases, the J end by 1 base, with 8 bases between. The CDR3 sequence is 13 residues long. Looked up from germline, CDR1 is SGHRS and CDR2 is YFSETQ. In nucleotides, the CDR3 is TGCGCCAGCAGCAGAAGCGGCCAAGAGACCCAGTACTTC. Encoded protein: CASSRSGQETQYF.